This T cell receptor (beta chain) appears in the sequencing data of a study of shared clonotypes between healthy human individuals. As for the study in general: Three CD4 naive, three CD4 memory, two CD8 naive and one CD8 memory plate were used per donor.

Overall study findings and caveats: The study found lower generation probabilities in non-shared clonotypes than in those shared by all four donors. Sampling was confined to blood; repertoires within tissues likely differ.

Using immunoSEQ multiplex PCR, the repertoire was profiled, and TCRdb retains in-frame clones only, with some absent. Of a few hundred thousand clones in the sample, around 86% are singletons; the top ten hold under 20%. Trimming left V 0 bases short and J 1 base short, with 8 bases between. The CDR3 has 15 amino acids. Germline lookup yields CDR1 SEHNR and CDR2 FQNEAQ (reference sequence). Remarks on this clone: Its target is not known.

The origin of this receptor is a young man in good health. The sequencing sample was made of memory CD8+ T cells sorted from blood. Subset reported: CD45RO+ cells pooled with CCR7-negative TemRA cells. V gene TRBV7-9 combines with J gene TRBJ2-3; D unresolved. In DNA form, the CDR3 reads TGTGCCAGCAGCTTAGCCCCCGGGCGCACAGATACGCAGTATTTT. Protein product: CASSLAPGRTDTQYF.